A selection of T cell receptor beta chains follows, all from one sample in a study of cytomegalovirus exposure and HLA in healthy donors. The table came from immunoSEQ multiplex PCR; TCRdb's copy has only in-frame clones and leaves some out. The sample consists of about 150,000 clones, roughly 86% of them appearing once. The source material was PBMCs. These receptors came from a girl aged 10 to 17 in good health and CMV-seropositive. Both conserved end residues are part of each CDR3. A D gene is named only where the DNA matches it firmly. For some rows the clone size is stated as once, few or many, or as a class when expanded; others skip it.

D gene	J gene	clone size	V gene	CDR3 DNA	CDR3 protein
TRBD1	TRBJ2-1	-	TRBV9	TGTGCCAGCAGCCCCCCAGGGGGCGGATCCTACAATGAGCAGTTCTTC	CASSPPGGGSYNEQFF
TRBD1	TRBJ1-5	-	TRBV5-1	TGCGCCAGCAGCTTGGCGCAGGGGGGTCAGCCCCAGCATTTT	CASSLAQGGQPQHF
-	TRBJ1-5	-	TRBV10-3	TGTGCCATCAGTGAGTCGCTCCCGGGGAGGTCAAGCAATCAGCCCCAGCATTTT	CAISESLPGRSSNQPQHF
-	TRBJ1-2	-	TRBV6-5	TGTGCCAGCGCCGGGGTGGGAGGCTACACCTTC	CASAGVGGYTF
TRBD1	TRBJ2-7	-	TRBV11-3	TGTGCCAGCTCCAGGAGGACAGGGGGTGGCGAGCAGTACTTC	CASSRRTGGGEQYF
-	TRBJ1-1	-	TRBV5-1	TGCGCCAGCAGAGAGGTCACTGTGAACACTGAAGCTTTCTTT	CASREVTVNTEAFF
-	TRBJ2-7	-	TRBV27	TGTGCCAGCAGTTATGACAGCTCCTACGAGCAGTACTTC	CASSYDSSYEQYF
TRBD1	TRBJ2-4	-	TRBV2	TGTGCCAGCAAGTTAAACCGGGACAGCTTTTCTCTAGCCAAAAACATTCAGTACTTC	CASKLNRDSFSLAKNIQYF
TRBD1	TRBJ1-2	-	TRBV27	TGTGCCAGCAGTGCGTCCGGGACAGGGGACTATGGCTACACCTTC	CASSASGTGDYGYTF
-	TRBJ2-6	once	TRBV5-1	TGCGCCAGCAGCTTCATTAGCTCTGGGGCCAACGGCCTGACTTTC	CASSFISSGANGLTF
-	TRBJ2-5	once	TRBV2	TGTGCCAGCAGTGTCTTAGTTGGAGAGACCCAGTACTTC	CASSVLVGETQYF
TRBD1	TRBJ2-6	-	TRBV2	TGTGCCACCCTCCCGGGACAGGGAGTACCTGGGGCCAACGTCCTGACTTTC	CATLPGQGVPGANVLTF
TRBD1	TRBJ1-1	-	TRBV19	TGTGCCGGGGCACAGGGGATGAACACTGAAGCTTTCTTT	CAGAQGMNTEAFF
TRBD2	TRBJ2-1	-	TRBV19	TGTGCCAGTAGTATTGGGGGAGGGGATGAGCAGTTCTTC	CASSIGGGDEQFF
TRBD1	TRBJ2-6	-	TRBV9	TGTGCCAGCAGCGAGCCGGGACAGGGGGCCGCTGGGGCCAACGTCCTGACTTTC	CASSEPGQGAAGANVLTF
-	TRBJ2-1	-	TRBV4-1	TGCGCCAGCAGCCAAAGAATTCCTAGCAATGAGCAGTTCTTC	CASSQRIPSNEQFF
TRBD1	TRBJ1-2	-	TRBV15	TGTGCCACCAGCAGAGACGACAGGGGGCAGGACTATGGCTACACCTTC	CATSRDDRGQDYGYTF
TRBD1	TRBJ1-1	-	TRBV9	TGTGCCAGCAGCGCAACAGGGGGCTGGAACACTGAAGCTTTCTTT	CASSATGGWNTEAFF
TRBD1	TRBJ1-1	-	TRBV9	TGTGCCAGCAGCGTCTCAGGGGGCAACACTGAAGCTTTCTTT	CASSVSGGNTEAFF
-	TRBJ1-2	-	TRBV7-9	TGTGCCAGCAGCCCCAGAAATAACTATGGCTACACCTTC	CASSPRNNYGYTF
TRBD1	TRBJ1-1	-	TRBV5-1	TGCGCCAGCAGCTTGAATAGTGGACAGGGTCCCAGTGAGACTGAAGCTTTCTTT	CASSLNSGQGPSETEAFF
TRBD1	TRBJ1-5	-	TRBV27	TGTGCCAGCAGTACCAATTTCCGGACAGGGGGGAATCAGCCCCAGCATTTT	CASSTNFRTGGNQPQHF
-	TRBJ2-1	-	TRBV12-5	TGTGCTAGTGGCCACAACAGGAACGGGCTTAACAACAATGAGCAGTTCTTC	CASGHNRNGLNNNEQFF
TRBD1	TRBJ1-4	-	TRBV5-4	TGTGCCAGCAGCCTAACAGGGGGAGGGGAAAAACTGTTTTTT	CASSLTGGGEKLFF
-	TRBJ1-5	-	TRBV10-1	TGCGCCAGCAGTCCTACCGGGACCCAGCATTTT	CASSPTGTQHF